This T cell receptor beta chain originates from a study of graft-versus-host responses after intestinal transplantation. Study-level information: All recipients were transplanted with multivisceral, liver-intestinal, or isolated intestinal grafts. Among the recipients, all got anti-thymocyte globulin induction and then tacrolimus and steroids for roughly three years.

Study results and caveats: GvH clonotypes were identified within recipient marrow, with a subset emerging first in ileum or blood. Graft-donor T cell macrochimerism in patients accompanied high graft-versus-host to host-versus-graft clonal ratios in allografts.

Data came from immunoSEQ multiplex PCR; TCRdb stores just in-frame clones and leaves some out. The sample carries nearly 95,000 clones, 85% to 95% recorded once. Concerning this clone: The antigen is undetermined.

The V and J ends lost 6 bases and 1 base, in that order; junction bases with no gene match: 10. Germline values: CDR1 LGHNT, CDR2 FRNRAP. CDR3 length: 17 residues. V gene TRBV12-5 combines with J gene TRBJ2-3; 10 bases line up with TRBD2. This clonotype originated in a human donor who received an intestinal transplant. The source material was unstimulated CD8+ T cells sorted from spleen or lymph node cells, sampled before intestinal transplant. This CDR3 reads CASGPSPLAGGTDTQYF. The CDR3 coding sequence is TGTGCTAGTGGCCCTTCCCCCCTAGCGGGGGGCACAGATACGCAGTATTTT.